Sequencing of this T cell receptor (beta chain) was carried out in a study of blood T cells in healthy people across ages. The overall study: The template switching approach captured approximately one barcoded beta molecule for every two T cells. Study conclusions and caveats: In older individuals, TCR beta diversity per million T cells was lower, falling roughly linearly with age. The donors' CMV status was not determined, possibly confounding changes in expanded clonotypes.

The CDR3 contains 14 residues. The J segment lost 14 bases and the V segment lost 2 bases, leaving 7 bases of the junction unmatched. CDR1 and CDR2 from the germline V gene are SEHNR and FQNEAQ (reference sequence). As concerns this clonotype: Its antigen is not identified.

The second PCR ran about 6 to 12 cycles with a sample-barcoded 5' primer and J-beta primers. TCRdb called the 5' RACE reads again in MiXCR, with one record for every CDR3 protein. The sample yields around 1,500,000 distinct CDR3 sequences, 40% to 50% seen once. The sequence was collected from a woman aged 18-29 years in good health. Sequencing was carried out using blood. This chain joins TRBV7-9 and TRBJ2-1, with 12 bases matching TRBD2. The CDR3 region is CASSLLYLAGGKFF. In DNA, the CDR3 is TGTGCCAGCAGCTTACTGTACCTAGCGGGAGGGAAGTTCTTC.